Listed below are T cell receptor beta chains from one sample, sequenced in a study of T cell responses to AZD1222 COVID-19 vaccine. Repertoires were generated with immunoSEQ multiplex PCR, while TCRdb's copy carries only in-frame clones and drops some. The table has 150,000 or so clones, roughly 90% seen once. This material consisted of peripheral blood, taken on day 0 of AZD1222 vaccination. These TCRs come from an adult in good health. Each CDR3 is given with its conserved first and last residue. The D gene is left open where the match is weak. Clone size is shown for a subset of rows, as once, few, many or a class of expanded clone.

D gene,V gene,J gene,clone size,CDR3 DNA,CDR3 protein
.,TRBV6-1,TRBJ2-4,.,TGTGCCAGCAGTTGGGGGACGCTAGCCAAAAACATTCAGTACTTC,CASSWGTLAKNIQYF
TRBD2,TRBV4-1,TRBJ2-7,.,TGCGCCAGCAGCCAAGATCCCTGGACTAGCGGCTACGAGCAGTACTTC,CASSQDPWTSGYEQYF
.,TRBV7-2,TRBJ2-3,.,TGTGCCAGCAGCTTAACCCGTGGGCGGGGCACCTCTAGCACAGATACGCAGTATTTT,CASSLTRGRGTSSTDTQYF
.,TRBV7-3,TRBJ1-5,.,TGTGCCAGCAGCTTAAATTGCCCTGCGTCTGTTGCGGGGAATCAGCCCCAGCATTTT,CASSLNCPASVAGNQPQHF
TRBD1,TRBV19,TRBJ2-3,few,TGTGCCAGTAGCCCCGGACAGGGGGCGGCAGATACGCAGTATTTT,CASSPGQGAADTQYF
.,TRBV28,TRBJ2-7,.,TGTGCCACCGGGGATCTGATCTCTTACGAGCAGTACTTC,CATGDLISYEQYF
.,TRBV2,TRBJ2-7,.,TGTGCCAGCAGTGAAGAAGGTGGCAGGGGGGGCGAGCAGTACTTC,CASSEEGGRGGEQYF
.,TRBV4-1,TRBJ2-7,.,TGCGCCAGCAGCCTTACCGAGGGGAGCTCCTACGAGCAGTACTTC,CASSLTEGSSYEQYF
.,TRBV10-3,TRBJ2-7,.,TGTGCCATCAGTGAGTTGTACGAGCAGTACTTC,CAISELYEQYF
TRBD1,TRBV7-9,TRBJ1-1,.,TGTGCCAGCAGCCCCAGGGGGCAGGGGACTGAAGCTTTCTTT,CASSPRGQGTEAFF
.,TRBV7-2,TRBJ1-1,.,TGTGCCAGCAGCTTACAGGGTGCGGCTGGCACTGAAGCTTTCTTT,CASSLQGAAGTEAFF
.,TRBV29-1,TRBJ1-2,.,TGCAGCGTCCGGGGGGCCTATGGCTACACCTTC,CSVRGAYGYTF
.,TRBV2,TRBJ2-2,.,TGTGCCAGCAGTCTGTTAGAGGCCCGGGGCGGGGAGCTGTTTTTT,CASSLLEARGGELFF
TRBD2,TRBV7-2,TRBJ2-5,.,TGTGCCAGCAGCACCCTCGGCGGGGGGTCCGTAAGGGAGACCCAGTACTTC,CASSTLGGGSVRETQYF
.,TRBV5-5,TRBJ2-3,once,TGTGCCAGCAGCCCAACGTCGGGGCGCACAGATACGCAGTATTTT,CASSPTSGRTDTQYF
TRBD1,TRBV3-1/TRBV3-2,TRBJ1-6,.,TGTGCCAGCAGCCGGACAGGGGGCTTCTATAATTCACCCCTCCACTTT,CASSRTGGFYNSPLHF
TRBD1,TRBV6-5,TRBJ1-2,.,TGTGCCAGCAGGGACAGGGGGCGCGGTTATGGCTACACCTTC,CASRDRGRGYGYTF
TRBD2,TRBV5-1,TRBJ2-1,.,TGCGCCAGCAGCCCCACTAGCGGACTCTCCTACAATGAGCAGTTCTTC,CASSPTSGLSYNEQFF
.,TRBV5-1,TRBJ2-1,.,TGCGCCAGCAGCTTGGGTTCCGACTACAATGAGCAGTTCTTC,CASSLGSDYNEQFF
.,TRBV18,TRBJ1-2,.,TGTGCCAGCTCACCCTTGGATAGAGGGTATGGCTACACCTTC,CASSPLDRGYGYTF
TRBD2,TRBV4-2,TRBJ2-2,.,TGTGCCAGCAGCCCTGGGGGGGTCGGGGAGCTGTTTTTT,CASSPGGVGELFF
.,TRBV19,TRBJ1-1,.,TGTGCCAGTCGTTGGGGTTGGGGGAACACTGAAGCTTTCTTT,CASRWGWGNTEAFF